This TCR beta chain was retrieved from a study of shared T cell receptors in the human thymus. Libraries were prepared by immunoSEQ multiplex PCR; TCRdb keeps only in-frame clonotypes and omits some of them. The sample includes under 700,000 clones, about 80% of them seen just once. This CDR3 contains 16 residues. The germline CDR1 and CDR2 sequences are MNHNY and SVGAGI (reference sequence). V was clipped by 1 base and J by 3 bases; unmatched bases: 8. These data were also filed under a second study, of human thymus T cells. From that second work: Donors consisted of healthy Finnish infants (having corrective surgery for congenital heart defects). Corrective cardiac operations yielded the resected thymus tissue. Thymic and blood repertoires appeared to display a bias in their usage of V and J genes. The related literature has documented a marked overlap of thymic repertoires among unrelated individuals.

The chain uses TRBV6-6 and TRBJ2-7; 8 bases map to TRBD2. The specimen was thymocytes. The clonotype was recovered from a boy less than two years old with a congenital heart defect. This CDR3 reads CASSYFTQREIYEQYF. CDR3 bases: TGTGCCAGCAGTTACTTTACTCAGCGGGAGATCTACGAGCAGTACTTC.